A selection of T cell receptor beta chains follows, all from one sample in a study of T cell repertoires in cytomegalovirus infection. TCRdb reprocessed the reads with MiXCR, giving one entry per CDR3 protein. The profile shows just over 300,000 distinct CDR3 sequences, under 20% of them singletons. The source material was PBMCs. These receptors originate from a human donor in good health (CMV status not recorded). Some clones in this sample may be carry-over from other donors' samples. The CDR3 runs from the conserved cysteine through the conserved F or W. A D gene is named only where the DNA matches it firmly. The size field is filled for only some rows; it gives once, few, many or a size class.

clone size: few
D gene: TRBD1
V gene: TRBV12-3/TRBV12-4
J gene: TRBJ1-5
CDR3 protein: CASSLGQGDGGQPQHF
CDR3 DNA: TGTGCCAGCAGTTTGGGACAGGGCGATGGGGGGCAGCCCCAGCATTTT

clone size: many
D gene: -
V gene: TRBV6-5
J gene: TRBJ2-5
CDR3 protein: CASSVSYHQETQYF
CDR3 DNA: TGTGCCAGCAGCGTCAGCTACCACCAAGAGACCCAGTACTTC

clone size: many
D gene: -
V gene: TRBV18
J gene: TRBJ2-1
CDR3 protein: CASSPPWVPNEQFF
CDR3 DNA: TGTGCCAGCTCACCACCGTGGGTCCCCAATGAGCAGTTCTTC

clone size: few
D gene: -
V gene: TRBV28
J gene: TRBJ1-1
CDR3 protein: CASSSMNTEAFF
CDR3 DNA: TGTGCCAGCAGTTCCATGAACACTGAAGCTTTCTTT

clone size: few
D gene: -
V gene: TRBV7-9
J gene: TRBJ2-6
CDR3 protein: CASSLSSGGSGANVLTF
CDR3 DNA: TGTGCCAGCAGCTTATCATCCGGGGGCTCTGGGGCCAACGTCCTGACTTTC

clone size: few
D gene: TRBD1
V gene: TRBV7-9
J gene: TRBJ1-1
CDR3 protein: CASSSGQGYHTEAFF
CDR3 DNA: TGTGCCAGCAGCTCCGGACAGGGTTATCACACTGAAGCTTTCTTT

clone size: -
D gene: TRBD2
V gene: TRBV7-2
J gene: TRBJ2-3
CDR3 protein: CASSLRTSGGPTDTQYF
CDR3 DNA: TGTGCCAGCAGCCTTAGGACTAGCGGGGGCCCCACAGATACGCAGTATTTT

clone size: many
D gene: -
V gene: TRBV28
J gene: TRBJ2-7
CDR3 protein: CASSSPGSSYEQYF
CDR3 DNA: TGTGCCAGCAGTTCACCAGGCTCCTCCTACGAGCAGTACTTC

clone size: many
D gene: -
V gene: TRBV7-9
J gene: TRBJ1-2
CDR3 protein: CASSPGTGQGYGYTF
CDR3 DNA: TGTGCCAGCAGCCCCGGGACGGGGCAGGGCTATGGCTACACCTTC

clone size: -
D gene: -
V gene: TRBV5-6
J gene: TRBJ2-2
CDR3 protein: CASSLADIDTGELFF
CDR3 DNA: TGTGCCAGCAGCTTGGCGGACATAGACACCGGGGAGCTGTTTTTT

clone size: -
D gene: -
V gene: TRBV20-1
J gene: TRBJ1-6
CDR3 protein: CSARMGIQGSYYNSPLHF
CDR3 DNA: TGCAGTGCTAGAATGGGCATCCAAGGGAGCTACTATAATTCACCCCTCCACTTT

clone size: many
D gene: TRBD1
V gene: TRBV7-2
J gene: TRBJ1-6
CDR3 protein: CASSGRDSLNSPLHF
CDR3 DNA: TGTGCCAGCAGCGGCCGGGACAGCCTCAATTCACCCCTCCACTTT

clone size: few
D gene: -
V gene: TRBV5-1
J gene: TRBJ2-1
CDR3 protein: CASSRRGTDTTNEQFF
CDR3 DNA: TGCGCCAGCAGCCGTCGGGGGACAGACACAACCAATGAGCAGTTCTTC

clone size: -
D gene: -
V gene: TRBV19
J gene: TRBJ1-5
CDR3 protein: CASRAGDSRILGNQPQHF
CDR3 DNA: TGTGCCAGTAGAGCAGGGGATAGTAGGATCCTGGGCAATCAGCCCCAGCATTTT

clone size: -
D gene: -
V gene: TRBV19
J gene: TRBJ1-5
CDR3 protein: CASTAGPNQPQHF
CDR3 DNA: TGTGCCAGTACGGCAGGGCCCAATCAGCCCCAGCATTTT

clone size: many
D gene: -
V gene: TRBV5-4
J gene: TRBJ2-1
CDR3 protein: CASSLAGGNPYNEQFF
CDR3 DNA: TGTGCCAGCAGCTTGGCTGGGGGGAATCCCTACAATGAGCAGTTCTTC

clone size: many
D gene: -
V gene: TRBV27
J gene: TRBJ1-1
CDR3 protein: CASSPLTVWGTEAFF
CDR3 DNA: TGTGCCAGCAGTCCGCTGACCGTATGGGGCACTGAAGCTTTCTTT

clone size: -
D gene: -
V gene: TRBV6-1
J gene: TRBJ1-3
CDR3 protein: CASSRDSENTIYF
CDR3 DNA: TGTGCCAGCAGTCGGGATAGCGAGAACACCATATATTTT

clone size: many
D gene: TRBD1
V gene: TRBV7-2
J gene: TRBJ2-7
CDR3 protein: CASSPRDSLVEQYF
CDR3 DNA: TGTGCCAGCAGCCCTCGGGACAGCCTTGTAGAGCAGTACTTC

clone size: few
D gene: -
V gene: TRBV20-1
J gene: TRBJ2-3
CDR3 protein: CSATLTGRTDTQYF
CDR3 DNA: TGCAGTGCTACGTTGACAGGCCGCACAGATACGCAGTATTTT

clone size: -
D gene: -
V gene: TRBV9
J gene: TRBJ1-1
CDR3 protein: CASSVIRSNTEAFF
CDR3 DNA: TGTGCCAGCAGCGTAATAAGGTCGAACACTGAAGCTTTCTTT

clone size: few
D gene: -
V gene: TRBV28
J gene: TRBJ1-5
CDR3 protein: CASSRRARQPQHF
CDR3 DNA: TGTGCCAGCAGTAGGAGAGCGAGGCAGCCCCAGCATTTT